This T cell receptor (beta chain) was captured by sequencing in a study of T cells after yellow fever vaccination. Study results and limitations: Post-booster samples contained most primary-vaccination clones (around 95% CD4, around 89% CD8). CD4 and CD8 compartments shared a small share of clonotypes. The bulk population could contribute abundant contaminating clonotypes to FACS-sorted repertoires.

For this clonotype: Its antigen remains unknown.

The V gene lost 0 bases and the J gene lost 9 bases, with 15 bases spanning the gap. The CDR3 sequence is 15 residues long. The V gene's germline CDR1 is KGHSH and CDR2 LQKENI. TCRdb fed the 5' RACE reads into MiXCR, producing one record per CDR3 protein. This table has about 510,000 distinct CDR3 sequences, 20% to 25% appearing once. The sample in question was PBMCs, obtained 20 to 25 days after the first yellow fever vaccination. The rearrangement uses TRBV18 and TRBJ2-1; the D gene is possibly TRBD2 (7 bases). This TCR was sampled from a young man who received the YFV17D yellow fever vaccine. This CDR3 is CASSPPGKGGSEQFF. CDR3 bases: TGTGCCAGCTCACCACCGGGAAAGGGGGGGAGTGAGCAGTTCTTC.